The 4 T cell receptor beta chains below were found in one sample sequenced in a study of blood T cell repertoires in COVID-19. TCRdb keeps only in-frame clones here, not all; method: immunoSEQ multiplex PCR. In the table there are 150,000 to 200,000 clones, roughly 80% of which are singletons. Sequenced input: peripheral blood. Receptor source: a woman older than 75 with acute or convalescent COVID-19.

This chain uses TRBV11-2 with TRBJ2-3; D remains ambiguous. Per germline, CDR1 SGHAT and CDR2 FQNNGV. CDR3 size: 11 residues. Trimming cost V 3 bases and J 6 bases, with 4 bases left between them. The CDR3 DNA reads TGTGCCAGCAGCTTGTCTGATACGCAGTATTTT. Protein: CASSLSDTQYF. Drawing the rest from reference TRBV11-2 and TRBJ2-3, the complete variable domain is EAGVAQSPRYKIIEKRQSVAFWCNPISGHATLYWYQQILGQGPKLLIQFQNNGVVDDSQLPKDRFSAERLKGVDSTLKIQPAKLEDSAVYLCASSLSDTQYFGPGTRLTVL.

The chain employs TRBV19 and TRBJ2-5, with D tentatively TRBD2 (6 bases). With 4 bases removed from V and 1 base from J, the gap between germline ends came to 10 bases. This CDR3 is built from 14 residues. Germline CDR1 LNHDA, CDR2 SQIVND (reference sequence). The CDR3 DNA is TGTGCCAGTAGTAACCCCGGGGGCCAAGAGACCCAGTACTTC. It is translated as CASSNPGGQETQYF.

The J gene is TRBJ1-5, the V gene TRBV29-1; D gene uncertain. V lost 5 bases, J lost 7 bases, and 15 bases lay in between. Germline V gene lookup returns CDR1 SQVTM and CDR2 ANQGSEA. This CDR3 is built from 13 residues. The CDR3, as DNA: TGCAGCGTTCGTCGCGGTCCGGGGCAGCCCCAGCATTTT. As protein: CSVRRGPGQPQHF.

The CDR3 region is CASSQGAYGYTF. CDR3 in DNA: TGTGCCAGCAGCCAGGGGGCGTATGGCTACACCTTC. The chain couples TRBV3-1 (or the pseudogene TRBV3-2) to TRBJ1-2, with a possible D match to TRBD1 (6 bases). The V gene's germline CDR1 is LGHDT and CDR2 YNNKEL (reference sequence). The CDR3 covers 12 residues. V lost 3 bases, J lost 5 bases, and 7 bases lay in between.